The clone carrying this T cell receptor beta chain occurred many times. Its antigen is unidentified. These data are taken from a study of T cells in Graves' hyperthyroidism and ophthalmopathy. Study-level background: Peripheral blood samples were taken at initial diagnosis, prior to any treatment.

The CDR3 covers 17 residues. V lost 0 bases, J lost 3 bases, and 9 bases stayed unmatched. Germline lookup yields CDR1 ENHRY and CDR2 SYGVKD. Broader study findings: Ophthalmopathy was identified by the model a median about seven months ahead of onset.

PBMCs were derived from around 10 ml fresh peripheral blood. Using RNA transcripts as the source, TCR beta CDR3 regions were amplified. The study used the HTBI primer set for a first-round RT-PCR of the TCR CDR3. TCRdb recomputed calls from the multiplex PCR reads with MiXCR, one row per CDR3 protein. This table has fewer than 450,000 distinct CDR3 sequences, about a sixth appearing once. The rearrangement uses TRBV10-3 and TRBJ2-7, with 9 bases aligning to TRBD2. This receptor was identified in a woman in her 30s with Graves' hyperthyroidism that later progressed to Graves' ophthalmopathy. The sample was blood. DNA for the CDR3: TGTGCCATCAGTGAGTCTAGGGGGCTAGCGGGAAGCTACGAGCAGTACTTC. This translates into CAISESRGLAGSYEQYF.